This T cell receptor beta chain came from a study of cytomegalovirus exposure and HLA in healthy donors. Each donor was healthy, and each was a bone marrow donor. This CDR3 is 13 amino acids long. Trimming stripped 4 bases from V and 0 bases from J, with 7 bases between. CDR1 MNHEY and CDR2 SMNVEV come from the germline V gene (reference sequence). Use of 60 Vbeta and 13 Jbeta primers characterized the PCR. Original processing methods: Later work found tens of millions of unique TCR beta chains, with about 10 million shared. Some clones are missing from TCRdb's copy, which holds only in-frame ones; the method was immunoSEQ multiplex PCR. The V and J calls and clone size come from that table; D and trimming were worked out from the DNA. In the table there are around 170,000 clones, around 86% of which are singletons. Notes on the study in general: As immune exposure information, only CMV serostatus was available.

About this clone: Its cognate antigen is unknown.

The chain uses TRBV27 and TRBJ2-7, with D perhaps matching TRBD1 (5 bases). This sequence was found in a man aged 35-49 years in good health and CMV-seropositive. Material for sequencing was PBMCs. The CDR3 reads CASSSGYSYEQYF. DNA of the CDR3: TGTGCCAGCAGTTCAGGGTACTCCTACGAGCAGTACTTC.